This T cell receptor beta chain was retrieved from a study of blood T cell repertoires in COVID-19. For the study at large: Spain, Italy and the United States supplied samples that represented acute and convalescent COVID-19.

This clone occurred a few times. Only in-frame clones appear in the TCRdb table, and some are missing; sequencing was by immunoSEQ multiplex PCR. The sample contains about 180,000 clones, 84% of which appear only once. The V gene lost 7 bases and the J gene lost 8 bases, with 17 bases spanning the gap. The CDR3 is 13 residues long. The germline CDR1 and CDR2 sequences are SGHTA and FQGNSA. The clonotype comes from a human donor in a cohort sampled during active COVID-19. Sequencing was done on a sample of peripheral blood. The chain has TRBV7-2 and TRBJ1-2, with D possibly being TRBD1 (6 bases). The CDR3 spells CASNLGTSLGYTF. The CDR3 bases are TGTGCCAGCAACCTCGGGACAAGTCTCGGCTACACCTTC. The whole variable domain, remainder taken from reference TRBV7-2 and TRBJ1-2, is GAGVSQSPSNKVTEKGKDVELRCDPISGHTALYWYRQSLGQGLEFLIYFQGNSAPDKSGLPSDRFSAERTGGSVSTLTIQRTQQEDSAVYLCASNLGTSLGYTFGSGTRLTVV.